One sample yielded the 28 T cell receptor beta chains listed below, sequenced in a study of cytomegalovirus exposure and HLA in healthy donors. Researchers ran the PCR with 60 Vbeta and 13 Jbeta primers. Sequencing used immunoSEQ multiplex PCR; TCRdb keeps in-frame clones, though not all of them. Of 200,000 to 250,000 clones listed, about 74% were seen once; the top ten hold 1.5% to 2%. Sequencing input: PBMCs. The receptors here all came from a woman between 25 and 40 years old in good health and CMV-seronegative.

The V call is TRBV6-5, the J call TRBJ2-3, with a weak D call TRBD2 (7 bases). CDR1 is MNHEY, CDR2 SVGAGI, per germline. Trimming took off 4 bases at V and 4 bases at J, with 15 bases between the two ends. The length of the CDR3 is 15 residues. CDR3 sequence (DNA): TGTGCCAGCAGTTGGTTGGGGGGGGCCTCAGATACGCAGTATTTT. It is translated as CASSWLGGASDTQYF.

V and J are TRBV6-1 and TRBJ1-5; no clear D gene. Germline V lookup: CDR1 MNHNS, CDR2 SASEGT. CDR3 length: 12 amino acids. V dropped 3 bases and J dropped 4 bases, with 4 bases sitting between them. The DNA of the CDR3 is TGTGCCAGCAGTGACGGTAATCAGCCCCAGCATTTT. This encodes CASSDGNQPQHF.

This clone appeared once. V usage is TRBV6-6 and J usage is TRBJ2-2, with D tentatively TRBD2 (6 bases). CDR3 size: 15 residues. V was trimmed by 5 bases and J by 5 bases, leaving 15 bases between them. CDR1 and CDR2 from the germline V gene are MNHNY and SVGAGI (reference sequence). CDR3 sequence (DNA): TGTGCCAGCAGTAACCGGGACTTAACAACCGGGGAGCTGTTTTTT. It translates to CASSNRDLTTGELFF.

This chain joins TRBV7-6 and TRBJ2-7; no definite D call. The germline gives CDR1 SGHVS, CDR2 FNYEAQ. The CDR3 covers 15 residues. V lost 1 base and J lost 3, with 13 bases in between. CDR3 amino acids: CASSLVHGVLYEQYF. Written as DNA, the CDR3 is TGTGCCAGCAGCTTAGTGCACGGTGTACTCTACGAGCAGTACTTC.

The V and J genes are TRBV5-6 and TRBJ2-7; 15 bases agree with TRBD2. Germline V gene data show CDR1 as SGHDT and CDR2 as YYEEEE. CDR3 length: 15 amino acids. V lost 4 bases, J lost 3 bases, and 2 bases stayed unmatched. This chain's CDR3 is CASSPGLAGGYEQYF. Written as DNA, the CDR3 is TGTGCCAGCAGCCCGGGACTAGCGGGAGGCTACGAGCAGTACTTC. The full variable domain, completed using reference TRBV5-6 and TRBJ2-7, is DAGVTQSPTHLIKTRGQQVTLRCSPKSGHDTVSWYQQALGQGPQFIFQYYEEEERQRGNFPDRFSGHQFPNYSSELNVNALLLGDSALYLCASSPGLAGGYEQYFGPGTRLTVT.

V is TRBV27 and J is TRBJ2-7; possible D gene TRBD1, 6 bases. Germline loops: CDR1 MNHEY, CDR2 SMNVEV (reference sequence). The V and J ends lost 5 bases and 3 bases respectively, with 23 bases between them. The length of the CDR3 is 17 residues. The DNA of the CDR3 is TGTGCCAGCAGTGGAGATACTCTAAACAGCAGGGGCTACGAGCAGTACTTC. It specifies CASSGDTLNSRGYEQYF.

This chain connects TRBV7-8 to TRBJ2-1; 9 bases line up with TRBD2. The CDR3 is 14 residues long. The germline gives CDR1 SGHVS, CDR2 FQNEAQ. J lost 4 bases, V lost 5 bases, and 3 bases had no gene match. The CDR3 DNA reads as TGTGCCAGCAGCCCGACTAGCGGATACAATGAGCAGTTCTTC. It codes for CASSPTSGYNEQFF.

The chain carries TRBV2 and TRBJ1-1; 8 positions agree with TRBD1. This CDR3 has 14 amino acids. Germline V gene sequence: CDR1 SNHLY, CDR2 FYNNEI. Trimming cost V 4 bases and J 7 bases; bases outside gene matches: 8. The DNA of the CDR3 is TGTGCCAGCAGTGGGGAGGGACAGGTACTTGAAGCTTTCTTT. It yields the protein CASSGEGQVLEAFF.

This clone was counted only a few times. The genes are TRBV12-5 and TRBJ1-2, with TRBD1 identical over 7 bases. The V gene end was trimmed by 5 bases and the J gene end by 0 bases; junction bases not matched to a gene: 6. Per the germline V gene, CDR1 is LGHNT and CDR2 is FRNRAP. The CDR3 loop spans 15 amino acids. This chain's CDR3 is CASGHGQASNYGYTF. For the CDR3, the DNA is TGTGCTAGTGGTCATGGACAGGCCTCTAACTATGGCTACACCTTC.

CDR3 nucleotide sequence: TGTGCCAGCAAGCCGGGACTGGAGGGAGATACGCAGTATTTT. This translates into CASKPGLEGDTQYF. The chain joins TRBV6-5 to TRBJ2-3; D is possibly TRBD2 (6 bases). The germline V gene has CDR1 MNHEY and CDR2 SVGAGI. This CDR3 is 14 amino acids long. Trimming left V 7 bases short and J 5 bases short, with 16 bases between.

CDR3: CASSLGTRDQETQYF. The CDR3 DNA follows: TGCGCCAGCAGCTTGGGTACGAGGGACCAAGAGACCCAGTACTTC. The chain uses TRBV5-1 and TRBJ2-5, with D tentatively TRBD2 (5 bases). The germline V gene has CDR1 SGHRS and CDR2 YFSETQ. This CDR3 comprises 15 residues. Trimming left V 0 bases short and J 0 bases short, with 9 bases between.

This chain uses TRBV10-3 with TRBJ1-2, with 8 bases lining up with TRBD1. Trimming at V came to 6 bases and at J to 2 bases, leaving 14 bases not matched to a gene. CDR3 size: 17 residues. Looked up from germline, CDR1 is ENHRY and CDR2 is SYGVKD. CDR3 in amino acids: CAIRAPGQGGKNYGYTF. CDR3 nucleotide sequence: TGTGCCATCAGGGCCCCTGGACAGGGAGGCAAGAACTATGGCTACACCTTC.

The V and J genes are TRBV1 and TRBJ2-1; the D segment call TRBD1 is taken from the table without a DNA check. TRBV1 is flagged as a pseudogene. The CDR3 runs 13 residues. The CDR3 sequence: CTSSQARGNEQFF. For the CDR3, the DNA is TGCACCAGCAGCCAGGCTAGGGGAAATGAGCAGTTCTTC.

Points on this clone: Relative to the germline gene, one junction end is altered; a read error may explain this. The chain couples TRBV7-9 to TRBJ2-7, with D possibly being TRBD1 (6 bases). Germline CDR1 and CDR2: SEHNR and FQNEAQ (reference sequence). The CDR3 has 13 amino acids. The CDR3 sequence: CSSSLSLGAGSYF. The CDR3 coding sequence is TGTTCCAGCAGCTTAAGTTTGGGGGCCGGGTCGTACTTC.

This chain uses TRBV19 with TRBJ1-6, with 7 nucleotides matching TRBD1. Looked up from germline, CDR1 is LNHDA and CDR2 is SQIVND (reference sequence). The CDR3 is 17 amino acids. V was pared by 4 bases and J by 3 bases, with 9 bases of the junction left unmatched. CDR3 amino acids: CASSSLGTELYNSPLHF. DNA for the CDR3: TGTGCCAGTAGTAGTCTGGGGACAGAACTCTATAATTCACCCCTCCACTTT.

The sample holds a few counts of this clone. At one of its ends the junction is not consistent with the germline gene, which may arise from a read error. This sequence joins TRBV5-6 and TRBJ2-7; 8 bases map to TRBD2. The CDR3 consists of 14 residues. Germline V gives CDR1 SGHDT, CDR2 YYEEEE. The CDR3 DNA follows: TGTGCCAGCAGCTTGCTGCGGGGGGCGAGGGAGCAGTCCTTC. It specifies CASSLLRGAREQSF.

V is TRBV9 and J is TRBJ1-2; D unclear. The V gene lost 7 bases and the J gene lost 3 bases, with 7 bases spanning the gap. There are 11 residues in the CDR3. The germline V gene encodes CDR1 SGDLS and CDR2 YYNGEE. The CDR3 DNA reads TGTGCCAGCGCCCGGGACTATGGCTACACCTTC. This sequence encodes CASARDYGYTF.

The CDR3 sequence: CASGQGSGTEAFF. CDR3 nucleotide sequence: TGTGCCAGCGGACAGGGAAGTGGGACTGAAGCTTTCTTT. The chain couples TRBV9 to TRBJ1-1; 8 bases are a match to TRBD1. From germline, CDR1 is SGDLS and CDR2 YYNGEE. The trim removed 7 bases at V and 5 bases at J, leaving 7 bases unmatched. This CDR3 is built from 13 residues.

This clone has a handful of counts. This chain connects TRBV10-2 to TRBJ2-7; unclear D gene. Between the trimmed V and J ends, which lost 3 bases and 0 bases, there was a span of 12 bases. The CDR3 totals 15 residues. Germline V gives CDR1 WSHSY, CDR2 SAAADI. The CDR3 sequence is CASSDRSTSSYEQYF. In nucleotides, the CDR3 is TGCGCCAGCAGTGACCGGAGCACAAGCTCCTACGAGCAGTACTTC.

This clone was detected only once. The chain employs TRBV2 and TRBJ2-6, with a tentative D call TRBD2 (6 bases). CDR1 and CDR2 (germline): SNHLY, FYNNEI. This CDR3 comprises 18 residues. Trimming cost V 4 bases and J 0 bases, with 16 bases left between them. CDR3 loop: CASSGSLAPNSGANVLTF. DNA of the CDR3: TGTGCCAGCAGTGGGTCCCTAGCGCCAAACTCTGGGGCCAACGTCCTGACTTTC.

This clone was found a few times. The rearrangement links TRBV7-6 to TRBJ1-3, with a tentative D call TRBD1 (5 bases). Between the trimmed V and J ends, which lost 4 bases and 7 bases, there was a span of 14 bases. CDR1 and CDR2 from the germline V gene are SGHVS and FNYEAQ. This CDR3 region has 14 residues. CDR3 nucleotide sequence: TGTGCCAGCAGCTCGGGCCGGGGGGTCAACACCATATATTTT. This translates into CASSSGRGVNTIYF.

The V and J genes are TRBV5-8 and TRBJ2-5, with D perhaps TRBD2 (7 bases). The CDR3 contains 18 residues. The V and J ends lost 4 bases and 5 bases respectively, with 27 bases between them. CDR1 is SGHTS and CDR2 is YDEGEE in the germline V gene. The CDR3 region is CASSPRGLAAEGGETQYF. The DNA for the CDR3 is TGTGCCAGCAGCCCTCGGGGGCTAGCGGCAGAGGGGGGGGAGACCCAGTACTTC.

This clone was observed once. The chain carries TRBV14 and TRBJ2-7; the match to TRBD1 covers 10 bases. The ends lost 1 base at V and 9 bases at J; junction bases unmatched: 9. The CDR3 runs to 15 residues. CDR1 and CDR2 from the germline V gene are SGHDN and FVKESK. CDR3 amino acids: CASSQVMGTGVVQYF. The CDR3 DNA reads TGTGCCAGCAGCCAAGTGATGGGGACAGGGGTCGTGCAGTACTTC.

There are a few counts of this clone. CDR3 bases: TGTGCCAGCAGTAAACAGGTGAACACTGAAGCTTTCTTT. It yields the protein CASSKQVNTEAFF. The J gene is TRBJ1-1, the V gene TRBV5-6; perhaps TRBD1 as D (5 bases). CDR3 length: 13 amino acids. V was clipped by 5 bases and J by 0 bases, with 8 bases between them. CDR1 is SGHDT and CDR2 is YYEEEE in the germline V gene.

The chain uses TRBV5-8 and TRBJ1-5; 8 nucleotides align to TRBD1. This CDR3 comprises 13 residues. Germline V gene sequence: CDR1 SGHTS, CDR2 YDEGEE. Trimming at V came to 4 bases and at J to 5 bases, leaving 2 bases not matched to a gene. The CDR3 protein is CASSKGQDQPQHF. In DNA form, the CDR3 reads TGTGCCAGCAGCAAGGGACAGGATCAGCCCCAGCATTTT.

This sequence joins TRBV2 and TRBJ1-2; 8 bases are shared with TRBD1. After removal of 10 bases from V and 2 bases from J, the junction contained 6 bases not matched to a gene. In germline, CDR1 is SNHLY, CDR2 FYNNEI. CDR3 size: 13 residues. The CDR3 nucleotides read TGTGCCAAAGAAGGACAGGGAAACTATGGCTACACCTTC. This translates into CAKEGQGNYGYTF.

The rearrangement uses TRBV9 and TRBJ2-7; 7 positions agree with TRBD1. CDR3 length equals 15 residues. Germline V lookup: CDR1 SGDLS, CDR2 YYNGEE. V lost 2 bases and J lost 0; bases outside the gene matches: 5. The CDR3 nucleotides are TGTGCCAGCAGCGTCACGGGACAGAACTCCTACGAGCAGTACTTC. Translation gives CASSVTGQNSYEQYF.

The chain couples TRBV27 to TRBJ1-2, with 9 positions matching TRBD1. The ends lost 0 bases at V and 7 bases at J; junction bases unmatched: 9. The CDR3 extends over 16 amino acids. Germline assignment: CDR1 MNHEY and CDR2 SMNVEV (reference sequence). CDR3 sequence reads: CASSLSWDRVGSGYTF. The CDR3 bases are TGTGCCAGCAGTTTATCCTGGGACAGGGTGGGGAGTGGCTACACCTTC.